One and the same sample provided the 21 T cell receptor beta chains below, sequenced in a study of tumor and adjacent non-tumor tissue in lung cancer. The template was RNA from unsorted bulk tissue. The library came from three nested PCR rounds adapted from ARM-PCR protocols. Via MiXCR, TCRdb re-called the multiplex PCR reads, giving one row per CDR3 protein. The sample yields 100,000 to 150,000 distinct CDR3 sequences, approximately 66% seen once. Material: lung tumor tissue. The source of these receptors is a man under 40 with non-small cell lung cancer.

For this clonotype: An end of the junction differs from the germline gene, which may be a read error. CDR3 in amino acids: CAISQDSTNDKLFF. DNA of the CDR3: TGCGCCATCAGCCAAGATTCGACTAATGATAAACTGTTTTTT. The J gene is TRBJ1-4, the V gene TRBV4-3; D call uncertain. Germline assignment: CDR1 LGHNA and CDR2 YSLEER. The CDR3 spans 14 residues.

Points on this clonotype: The junction departs from the called germline gene at one end, perhaps through a read error. The rearrangement joins TRBV20-1 to TRBJ2-4; D is possibly TRBD2 (6 bases). Germline lookup yields CDR1 DFQATT and CDR2 SNEGSKA (reference sequence). The CDR3 spans 16 residues. CDR3 residues: CNARAAGWEAKNIQYF. CDR3 nucleotides: TGCAATGCTAGAGCGGCTGGTTGGGAGGCCAAAAACATCCAGTACTTC.

Note on this clonotype: An end of the junction does not agree with germline; a read error may underlie this. The V gene is TRBV6-5, the J gene TRBJ1-5, with D uncertain. The CDR3 totals 15 residues. Germline V gene lookup returns CDR1 MNHEY and CDR2 SVGAGI. The CDR3 region is CARSYPLARNQPQRF. The CDR3 region has the DNA TGTGCCAGGAGTTACCCCCTCGCTCGCAATCAGCCCCAGCGTTTT.

The gene calls are TRBV11-2 and TRBJ2-2; D could derive from TRBD1 or TRBD2 (5 bases each). Germline loops: CDR1 SGHAT, CDR2 FQNNGV. The CDR3 has 14 amino acids. V lost 5 bases to trimming and J lost 16 bases, with 23 bases between them. CDR3 DNA sequence: TGTGCCAGCAGCCCCGAATCCGGGACCTGGCGGCCGTTTTTT. This translates into CASSPESGTWRPFF.

Worth noting for this clonotype: A much larger clone differs from this one at a single base, so this may be a read error. V and J are TRBV6-5 and TRBJ2-3; 8 nucleotides line up with TRBD1. Germline V gene lookup returns CDR1 MNHEY and CDR2 SVGAGI. Trimming at V came to 0 bases and at J to 1 base, leaving 6 bases not matched to a gene. The CDR3 sequence is 17 residues long. The CDR3, as DNA: TGTGCCAGCAGTTACTCGGCCACGGGACAGGGCACAGATACGCAGTATTTT. It is translated as CASSYSATGQGTDTQYF.

This clonotype was seen many times. The chain has TRBV20-1 and TRBJ2-3, with 8 bases aligning to TRBD1. The J segment lost 8 bases and the V segment lost 0 bases, leaving 16 bases of the junction unmatched. CDR1 DFQATT and CDR2 SNEGSKA come from the germline V gene (reference sequence). This CDR3 has 17 amino acids. CDR3 DNA sequence: TGCAGTGCTAGAGATGGAGGTCGAGGACAGGGATTAATTACGCAGTATTTT. Encoded protein: CSARDGGRGQGLITQYF.

Many counts were recorded for this clonotype. The V gene is TRBV4-1, the J gene TRBJ2-2; the D is unclear. The germline V gene encodes CDR1 MGHRA and CDR2 YSYEKL. There are 17 residues in the CDR3. V lost 2 bases and J lost 3, with 16 bases in between. CDR3 coding DNA: TGCGCCAGCAGCCAAAAGAGTAGGGCGACTTACACCGGGGAGCTGTTTTTT. It specifies CASSQKSRATYTGELFF.

In regard to this clonotype: It may be a read error: a sequence one base away is much more abundant. This chain links TRBV6-6 with TRBJ1-5; a weak D match, TRBD1 (6 bases). There are 15 residues in the CDR3. Trimming removed 2 bases from V and 6 bases from J, with 14 bases in between. Germline V CDR1 and CDR2: MNHNY, SVGAGI (reference sequence). DNA for the CDR3: TGTGCCAGCAGTTACGCACAGGGAGGGGTTCAGCCCCAGCATTTT. This sequence encodes CASSYAQGGVQPQHF.

As concerns this clonotype: One end of the junction fails to match germline, which may point to a read error. The V and J genes are TRBV11-2 and TRBJ2-1; the D gene is possibly TRBD2 (6 bases). Germline lookup yields CDR1 SGHAT and CDR2 FQNNGV. This CDR3 contains 16 residues. The CDR3: CTSSRGLEGRHNEQFF. DNA for the CDR3: TGTACCAGCAGCCGCGGGCTGGAGGGGAGACACAATGAGCAGTTCTTC.

A remark on this clonotype: The CDR3 does not close with the conserved phenylalanine or tryptophan, likely indicating a read error. The V call is TRBV29-1, the J call TRBJ1-1, with D uncertain. The V gene lost 8 bases and the J gene lost 4 bases, with 11 bases spanning the gap. CDR1 and CDR2 from the germline V gene are SQVTM and ANQGSEA. The CDR3 is 11 amino acids. The CDR3: CSIGDGTEAFL. Written as DNA, the CDR3 is TGCAGCATTGGGGATGGCACTGAAGCTTTCCTT.

As regards this clonotype: The CDR3 carries no conserved terminal phenylalanine or tryptophan, so it likely arises from a read error. No DNA is shown, since the ends of the CDR3 on it are uncertain; the CDR3 is the one TCRdb lists. The rearrangement joins TRBV20-1 to TRBJ2-7. Germline CDR1 reads DFQATT; CDR2 reads SNEGSKA (reference sequence). The CDR3 spans 13 residues, counting both ends. The CDR3 region is CSASDWSSYEQHY.

This clonotype was seen repeatedly, ten times or more. The chain has TRBV20-1 and TRBJ2-2; 9 nucleotides line up with TRBD2. Germline CDR1 and CDR2: DFQATT and SNEGSKA (reference sequence). With V trimmed by 1 base and J by 6 bases, 6 bases remained unmatched. The CDR3 spans 15 residues. The CDR3 region is CSARAGTSGPGELFF. The CDR3 bases are TGCAGTGCTAGAGCTGGTACTAGCGGGCCCGGGGAGCTGTTTTTT.

This clonotype was observed a single time. Germline is not matched at one junction end, which may reflect a read error. The J gene is TRBJ1-4, the V gene TRBV7-8; D unclear. This CDR3 is 14 amino acids long. Germline assignment: CDR1 SGHVS and CDR2 FQNEAQ. CDR3 region: CASSFRPTGQKVFF. Written as DNA, the CDR3 is TGTGCCAGCAGCTTTCGTCCTACCGGGCAAAAAGTGTTTTTT.

The chain links TRBV29-1 to TRBJ2-7, with 8 positions matching TRBD1. The junction had 17 bases not matched to a gene; V was cut back by 8 bases and J by 5 bases. CDR3 size: 15 residues. Germline V gene data show CDR1 as SQVTM and CDR2 as ANQGSEA. The CDR3 region has the DNA TGCAGCACCTTAGAGTCCGGGGCAGGGGGCCACGAGCAGTACTTC. Its translation: CSTLESGAGGHEQYF.

This clonotype was picked up many times. V is TRBV29-1 and J is TRBJ2-1; no reliable D call. Looked up from germline, CDR1 is SQVTM and CDR2 is ANQGSEA. V was trimmed by 8 bases and J by 4 bases, leaving 9 bases between them. The CDR3 is 11 residues long. The CDR3 here is CSIRRYNEQFF. The CDR3 nucleotides are TGCAGCATCCGACGGTACAATGAGCAGTTCTTC.

A single count supports this clonotype. This chain uses TRBV11-3 with TRBJ2-3, with D hard to call. Germline CDR1 reads SGHNT; CDR2 reads YENEEA. The CDR3 consists of 15 residues. Trimming stripped 5 bases from V and 2 bases from J, with 14 bases between. The CDR3 nucleotides read TGTGCCAGCAGCCTAGGAGTATGGGCCACAGATACGCAGTATTTT. This codes for CASSLGVWATDTQYF.

This clonotype came up a few times. This may arise from a read error, as a much more abundant clone is one base away. The V and J genes are TRBV4-2 and TRBJ2-7; no definite D call. Germline CDR1 is LGHNA and CDR2 is YNFKEQ. The CDR3 spans 15 residues. The DNA for the CDR3 is TGTGCCAGCAGCCAAGTATACAGTTCCTACTACGAGCGGTACTTC. The encoded protein is CASSQVYSSYYERYF.

A remark on this clonotype: This may be a read error, as it is one base from a much larger clone. CDR3 protein: CASGQVRETQYF. The CDR3 coding sequence is TGTGCCAGCGGACAGGTTCGAGAGACCCAGTACTTC. The J gene is TRBJ2-5, the V gene TRBV5-4, with 7 bases fitting TRBD1. The CDR3 length is 12 residues. Losses at the gene ends were 7 bases for V and 4 bases for J; bases not matched to a gene: 4. The germline gives CDR1 SGHNT, CDR2 YYREEE (reference sequence).

The J gene is TRBJ1-1, the V gene TRBV5-1, with a weak D call TRBD1 (5 bases). The CDR3 contains 13 residues. From germline, CDR1 is SGHRS and CDR2 YFSETQ. Trimming shortened V by 7 bases and J by 4 bases, and 14 bases separated the two germline ends. CDR3 region: CASDLVGGTEAFF. Written as DNA, the CDR3 is TGCGCCAGCGACTTGGTTGGGGGCACTGAAGCTTTCTTT. Looking up the rest from reference TRBV5-1 and TRBJ1-1 gives the full variable domain: KAGVTQTPRYLIKTRGQQVTLSCSPISGHRSVSWYQQTPGQGLQFLFEYFSETQRNKGNFPGRFSGRQFSNSRSEMNVSTLELGDSALYLCASDLVGGTEAFFGQGTRLTVV.

On this clonotype itself: A much larger clone lies a single base off, so this may be a read error. V is TRBV4-3 and J is TRBJ1-4, with D perhaps TRBD1 (6 bases). The CDR3 extends over 14 amino acids. The germline V gene has CDR1 LGHNA and CDR2 YSLEER. The CDR3 sequence is CASSQSGANEKLLF. Written as DNA, the CDR3 is TGCGCCAGCAGCCAATCAGGGGCAAATGAAAAACTGTTGTTT.

The chain couples TRBV12-3 or TRBV12-4 to TRBJ2-7; D call uncertain. The CDR3 loop spans 13 amino acids. The V and J ends lost 3 bases and 1 base respectively, with 7 bases between them. CDR3 residues: CASSFQESYEQYF. The CDR3 DNA follows: TGTGCCAGCAGTTTTCAGGAGTCCTACGAGCAGTACTTC.